This TCR beta chain appears in the sequencing data of a study of shared clonotypes between healthy human individuals (dated by TCRdb to the early 2020s). Study-wide context: The cohort included a few men and a couple of women between 18 and 49 years of age. For each donor, CD4 naive and CD4 memory were each given three plates, CD8 naive was given two plates, and CD8 memory was given one plate. To estimate repertoire size and how much clonotype sharing occurs between individuals, the study deeply sequenced the blood TCR repertoires of several healthy adults. To increase sequencing depth and limit assay-specific biases, TCR repertoire library preparation and sequencing were carried out by different laboratories using diverse techniques. Between about 0.9 and 8.9 billion PBMCs per donor were obtained by leukapheresis. The paper's findings and limits, for the study overall: Compared with non-shared clonotypes, the clonotypes found in all four sorted-subset donors had higher generation probabilities. Pairwise subsampling indicated that sequencing depth was expected to affect the degree of clonotype sharing among donors. Sampling was restricted to blood, and TCR repertoires in tissue are likely to differ from TCR repertoires in blood. The genetic and exposure-history diversity represented was limited by the small number of donors. Estimated clonotype richness was generally larger for naive than for memory subsets. Incomplete sequencing was indicated by rarefaction of sorted-subset datasets, despite the large sequencing depth. Across a few donors, roughly 5.1% of naive CD4, more than 3% of naive CD8, approximately 2.5% of memory CD4, and roughly 0.4% of memory CD8 clonotypes were shared.

Using the deep immunoSEQ assay, TCR CDR3 regions were amplified from genomic DNA by multiplex PCR. Genomic DNA extracted from each cell subset was distributed evenly over all wells of several immunoSEQ 96-well plates, and each plate served as one replicate. Each replicate PCR for sorted subsets received around 200 ng genomic DNA, equal to tens of thousands of T cell genomes. Purified libraries were measured with a Qubit 3.0 fluorometer, size-checked on a Bioanalyzer 2100, and measured again with the KAPA Library Quantification kit. Each immunoSEQ 96-well plate was sequenced on its own single-read 150-cycle Illumina NextSeq 550 flow cell. Turning to the authors' computational methods: The immunoSEQ output contained only junctional sequences without quality scores, so filtering could not match that applied to full-length reads. To assign V/J genes and CDR3, sequences were annotated using PyIR, a Python wrapper for IgBLAST v1.9, with IMGT germline references. Reads were removed for weak V/J assignments (E-value above 1e-6), missing CDR3, stop codons, out-of-frame junctions, or ambiguous translated residues. V3J clonotypes were defined as sequences sharing the same inferred V gene, J gene, and CDR3 amino acid sequence. The percentage overlap between two repertoires was calculated by dividing the number of shared unique clonotypes by the size of the smaller repertoire. Richness of each repertoire was evaluated using RTK rarefaction, the Chao1 estimator, and Recon v2.1 estimates of unobserved clonotypes. Generation probabilities were computed with OLGA for all TCRbeta clonotypes obtained by the gDNA method from four donors. The immuneACCESS repertoire file appears here via TCRdb, limited to in-frame rearrangements. These files lack a portion of the clones; in checked studies, under half of the deficit traces to unresolved V genes, and the cause of the others is not known. The DNA gave D and trimming, while V, J and clone size come from that table. This sample lists about a million clones; approximately 77% were detected once. The ten largest clones represent 0.89% of the sample.

The CDR3 contains 17 residues, cysteine and phenylalanine counted. Of all the DNA, just the CDR3 is kept, 51 bases in frame from base 1. The germline V and J ends show losses of 4 bases and 0 bases respectively, and no gene match explains 12 bases of the junction. For CDR1 and CDR2, the germline V gene (reference sequence) lists SGHKS and YYEKEE. Concerning this clone: Its antigen remains unidentified. Within one base of it there is no much larger clone, and no base qualities were kept.

Donors were healthy HIV-negative adults with no recently reported acute infections or vaccinations. Every donor was a Caucasian adult residing in Nashville, Tennessee, USA. CD4+ T cells were enriched through magnetic negative selection, after which naive cells were positively selected on CD45RA and the remaining negative fraction served as the memory subset. After blood collection by leukapheresis, PBMCs were isolated using Ficoll-Histopaque density gradient centrifugation and then cryopreserved in the vapor phase of liquid nitrogen. Analytical flow cytometry was used to check the purity and quantity of each magnetically sorted T cell population. From each sorted fraction, genomic DNA was isolated and quantified by UV absorbance on a Nanodrop 2000c.

The sequence derives from a man between 18 and 29 years old in good health. Some clones in this sample may be carry-over from other donors' samples. Sequences were obtained from memory CD4+ T cells from PBMCs. According to the study, the label for this sample's cell subset or site signals: CD45RA-negative fraction. Recombination connected TRBV5-5 to TRBJ2-7, and 8 bases in between align with TRBD1. Here the CDR3 is given as CASSPLPTGASSYEQYF. The nucleotide sequence is TGTGCCAGCAGCCCGCTGCCGACAGGGGCCAGCTCCTACGAGCAGTACTTC.